The rows below give T cell receptor beta chains drawn from one sample of a study of graft-versus-host responses after intestinal transplantation. Their target antigens are unknown. TCRdb's table, derived via immunoSEQ multiplex PCR, lists solely in-frame clones and lacks some. The sample holds around 76,000 clones, roughly 94% seen once. This material consisted of unstimulated CD8+ T cells sorted from spleen or lymph node cells, taken before intestinal transplant. All receptors come from a human donor who received an intestinal transplant. The CDR3 runs from the conserved cysteine through the conserved F or W. Each record gives: J gene, D gene, clone size, V gene, CDR3 protein, CDR3 DNA. The D gene is left open where the match is weak. Not all rows give a size; the values are once, few, many and, for expanded clones, a class.

J gene: TRBJ2-5; D gene: TRBD1; clone size: NA; V gene: TRBV5-4; CDR3 protein: CASSGDRGYQETQYF; CDR3 DNA: TGTGCCAGCAGCGGGGACAGGGGGTACCAAGAGACCCAGTACTTC
J gene: TRBJ1-2; D gene: NA; clone size: NA; V gene: TRBV11-3; CDR3 protein: CASSFPSDLLGYGYTF; CDR3 DNA: TGTGCCAGCAGCTTCCCTTCTGACCTACTCGGCTATGGCTACACCTTC
J gene: TRBJ2-3; D gene: NA; clone size: NA; V gene: TRBV5-4; CDR3 protein: CASSYSSDTQYF; CDR3 DNA: TGTGCCAGCAGTTATAGTTCAGATACGCAGTATTTT
J gene: TRBJ1-5; D gene: NA; clone size: NA; V gene: TRBV28; CDR3 protein: CASSDPHNQPQHF; CDR3 DNA: TGTGCCAGCAGTGATCCACACAATCAGCCCCAGCATTTT
J gene: TRBJ2-2; D gene: TRBD2; clone size: NA; V gene: TRBV7-2; CDR3 protein: CASSFWTSDTGELFF; CDR3 DNA: TGTGCCAGCAGCTTCTGGACTAGCGACACCGGGGAGCTGTTTTTT
J gene: TRBJ1-5; D gene: NA; clone size: NA; V gene: TRBV19; CDR3 protein: CASLSGQGQPQHF; CDR3 DNA: TGTGCCAGCCTAAGCGGGCAGGGCCAGCCCCAGCATTTT
J gene: TRBJ2-7; D gene: NA; clone size: NA; V gene: TRBV9; CDR3 protein: CASSPSKGGYEQYF; CDR3 DNA: TGTGCCAGCAGCCCCTCGAAAGGGGGCTACGAGCAGTACTTC
J gene: TRBJ2-7; D gene: NA; clone size: NA; V gene: TRBV6-5; CDR3 protein: CASSYSGGNSYEQYF; CDR3 DNA: TGTGCCAGCAGTTACTCGGGCGGGAACTCCTACGAGCAGTACTTC
J gene: TRBJ2-7; D gene: TRBD2; clone size: NA; V gene: TRBV7-9; CDR3 protein: CASSWGTIEQYF; CDR3 DNA: TGTGCCAGCAGCTGGGGGACTATCGAGCAGTACTTC
J gene: TRBJ2-7; D gene: NA; clone size: NA; V gene: TRBV5-4; CDR3 protein: CASSLLGRDSSEQYF; CDR3 DNA: TGTGCCAGCAGCTTGTTAGGACGGGATTCCTCCGAGCAGTACTTC
J gene: TRBJ2-2; D gene: NA; clone size: NA; V gene: TRBV5-6; CDR3 protein: CASSFGNTGELFF; CDR3 DNA: TGTGCCAGCAGCTTCGGGAACACCGGGGAGCTGTTTTTT
J gene: TRBJ1-5; D gene: TRBD1; clone size: NA; V gene: TRBV15; CDR3 protein: CATTNRGNIQPQHF; CDR3 DNA: TGTGCCACCACCAACAGGGGCAATATCCAGCCCCAGCATTTT
J gene: TRBJ1-2; D gene: TRBD1; clone size: NA; V gene: TRBV28; CDR3 protein: CASTPGTGGALGYTF; CDR3 DNA: TGTGCCAGCACCCCCGGGACAGGGGGCGCGCTTGGCTACACCTTC
J gene: TRBJ2-3; D gene: TRBD2; clone size: NA; V gene: TRBV15; CDR3 protein: CATSRPSGREGTDTQYF; CDR3 DNA: TGTGCCACCAGCAGGCCCTCTGGGCGGGAGGGCACAGATACGCAGTATTTT
J gene: TRBJ1-1; D gene: NA; clone size: NA; V gene: TRBV11-2; CDR3 protein: CASSLVRSGRTEAFF; CDR3 DNA: TGTGCCAGCAGCTTAGTCAGGTCAGGGAGGACTGAAGCTTTCTTT
J gene: TRBJ1-1; D gene: TRBD1; clone size: NA; V gene: TRBV11-1; CDR3 protein: CASSLWPVNRGIDTEAFF; CDR3 DNA: TGTGCCAGCAGCTTATGGCCCGTAAACAGGGGGATTGATACTGAAGCTTTCTTT
J gene: TRBJ2-2; D gene: NA; clone size: NA; V gene: TRBV7-9; CDR3 protein: CASSEPTGIRDGELFF; CDR3 DNA: TGTGCCAGCAGCGAACCCACTGGGATCCGGGACGGCGAGCTGTTTTTT
J gene: TRBJ2-3; D gene: NA; clone size: NA; V gene: TRBV29-1; CDR3 protein: CSVDKRPTDTQYF; CDR3 DNA: TGCAGCGTTGATAAGCGACCAACAGATACGCAGTATTTT
J gene: TRBJ2-7; D gene: NA; clone size: NA; V gene: TRBV4-2; CDR3 protein: CASSQEKRAYEQYF; CDR3 DNA: TGTGCCAGCAGCCAAGAGAAGCGAGCATACGAGCAGTACTTC
J gene: TRBJ2-3; D gene: NA; clone size: NA; V gene: TRBV7-6; CDR3 protein: CASSLGPGYTDTQYF; CDR3 DNA: TGTGCCAGCAGCTTAGGACCGGGGTATACGGATACGCAGTATTTT
J gene: TRBJ2-3; D gene: TRBD1; clone size: NA; V gene: TRBV5-6; CDR3 protein: CASSLDRGPPSSTDTQYF; CDR3 DNA: TGTGCCAGCAGCTTGGACAGGGGGCCTCCTTCTAGCACAGATACGCAGTATTTT
J gene: TRBJ2-3; D gene: TRBD2; clone size: once; V gene: TRBV30; CDR3 protein: CAWSSLAGVSDTQYF; CDR3 DNA: TGTGCCTGGAGTAGTCTAGCGGGAGTTTCAGATACGCAGTATTTT
J gene: TRBJ2-7; D gene: TRBD2; clone size: once; V gene: TRBV9; CDR3 protein: CASSPQGAGGLSYEQYF; CDR3 DNA: TGTGCCAGCAGCCCCCAAGGAGCGGGAGGCCTCTCCTACGAGCAGTACTTC
J gene: TRBJ2-7; D gene: NA; clone size: once; V gene: TRBV9; CDR3 protein: CASSEGAGDSYEQYF; CDR3 DNA: TGTGCCAGCAGCGAGGGGGCGGGAGATAGCTACGAGCAGTACTTC
J gene: TRBJ2-7; D gene: NA; clone size: NA; V gene: TRBV27; CDR3 protein: CASSPTGAVEQYF; CDR3 DNA: TGTGCCAGCAGTCCGACCGGAGCGGTGGAGCAGTACTTC
J gene: TRBJ2-7; D gene: TRBD1; clone size: NA; V gene: TRBV7-9; CDR3 protein: CASSFEGAGTYEQYF; CDR3 DNA: TGTGCCAGCAGCTTTGAGGGGGCAGGGACCTACGAGCAGTACTTC
J gene: TRBJ2-5; D gene: TRBD1; clone size: NA; V gene: TRBV30; CDR3 protein: CAWSMTPGQGKETQYF; CDR3 DNA: TGTGCCTGGAGTATGACGCCGGGACAGGGGAAAGAGACCCAGTACTTC
J gene: TRBJ2-7; D gene: NA; clone size: NA; V gene: TRBV16; CDR3 protein: CASSLGPSYEQYF; CDR3 DNA: TGTGCCAGCAGCCTGGGACCGTCCTACGAGCAGTACTTC
J gene: TRBJ1-6; D gene: NA; clone size: NA; V gene: TRBV10-2; CDR3 protein: CASSNGGNSPLHF; CDR3 DNA: TGCGCCAGCAGTAACGGGGGGAATTCACCCCTCCACTTT
J gene: TRBJ2-1; D gene: NA; clone size: NA; V gene: TRBV5-4; CDR3 protein: CASSLGLEQFF; CDR3 DNA: TGTGCCAGCAGCTTGGGGCTAGAGCAGTTCTTC
J gene: TRBJ2-7; D gene: NA; clone size: NA; V gene: TRBV11-1; CDR3 protein: CASSLSSPTRVEYF; CDR3 DNA: TGTGCCAGCAGCTTATCCTCCCCGACAAGAGTGGAGTACTTC
J gene: TRBJ1-1; D gene: NA; clone size: NA; V gene: TRBV4-1; CDR3 protein: CASSQEPGTMNTEAFF; CDR3 DNA: TGCGCCAGCAGCCAAGAGCCAGGGACGATGAACACTGAAGCTTTCTTT
J gene: TRBJ2-1; D gene: TRBD1; clone size: NA; V gene: TRBV18; CDR3 protein: CASSPGAGGNEQFF; CDR3 DNA: TGTGCCAGCTCACCGGGTGCAGGGGGCAATGAGCAGTTCTTC
J gene: TRBJ2-7; D gene: TRBD2; clone size: NA; V gene: TRBV5-5; CDR3 protein: CASSPVGGNEQYF; CDR3 DNA: TGTGCCAGCAGCCCGGTCGGGGGGAACGAGCAGTACTTC
J gene: TRBJ2-5; D gene: TRBD1; clone size: once; V gene: TRBV5-4; CDR3 protein: CASSFGGQGYQETQYF; CDR3 DNA: TGTGCCAGCTCTTTTGGGGGACAGGGGTACCAAGAGACCCAGTACTTC
J gene: TRBJ1-3; D gene: TRBD1; clone size: NA; V gene: TRBV6-6; CDR3 protein: CASSYPDRGLDTIYF; CDR3 DNA: TGTGCCAGCAGTTACCCCGACAGGGGTTTAGACACCATATATTTT
J gene: TRBJ2-3; D gene: NA; clone size: NA; V gene: TRBV9; CDR3 protein: CASSPKSTDTQYF; CDR3 DNA: TGTGCCAGCAGCCCAAAAAGCACAGATACGCAGTATTTT
J gene: TRBJ2-7; D gene: TRBD1; clone size: NA; V gene: TRBV6-1; CDR3 protein: CASRAGTGLNEQYF; CDR3 DNA: TGTGCCAGCAGAGCCGGGACAGGGCTCAACGAGCAGTACTTC
J gene: TRBJ2-7; D gene: NA; clone size: NA; V gene: TRBV7-9; CDR3 protein: CASSPRDRNEQYF; CDR3 DNA: TGTGCCAGCAGCCCCCGAGACCGCAACGAGCAGTACTTC
J gene: TRBJ2-7; D gene: NA; clone size: NA; V gene: TRBV29-1; CDR3 protein: CSVEGESASDEQYF; CDR3 DNA: TGCAGCGTTGAAGGGGAAAGTGCGTCCGACGAGCAGTACTTC
J gene: TRBJ2-3; D gene: TRBD2; clone size: NA; V gene: TRBV6-1; CDR3 protein: CASSSFSGRAGTQYF; CDR3 DNA: TGTGCCAGCAGCTCCTTTAGCGGGAGGGCCGGGACGCAGTATTTT
J gene: TRBJ1-1; D gene: TRBD1; clone size: NA; V gene: TRBV6-5; CDR3 protein: CASSPARQGNTEAFF; CDR3 DNA: TGTGCCAGCAGTCCCGCCCGACAGGGGAACACTGAAGCTTTCTTT